This T cell receptor (beta chain) was identified in a study of T cell responses to AZD1222 COVID-19 vaccine (dated by TCRdb to the early 2020s). Context from the whole study: TCR sequencing was performed for 230 to 250 trial participants, of whom roughly 200 were given two doses of AZD1222 and about 25 were given two doses of MenACWY control vaccine. Trial participants were enrolled by age into subgroups of 18-55, 56-69 and 70-plus years, and around 150, 29 and 61 TCR-sequenced participants, respectively, were included in these subgroups.

The CDR3 regions of human TCRbeta chains were analyzed by immunosequencing. Processing in the source paper ran as follows. Repertoire TCRs were checked for matches against a reference library of SARS-CoV-2-specific TCRs that had been generated using the MIRA antigen-specificity platform. Breadth was defined as the fraction of unique TCRs that were SARS-CoV-2-associated, and depth was defined as the fraction of total T cells that were SARS-CoV-2-associated. Each spike-specific TCR was assigned to its reactive spike region and to a CD4 or CD8 class using the MIRA data. Log10-transformed breadth and depth values were compared by one-way ANOVA with Sidak's multiple comparisons tests. This is the immuneACCESS table as TCRdb keeps it, with only in-frame sequences that have V and J called. A part of the clones is gone; compared with another copy, unresolved V genes explain less than half, and the rest is unexplained. V and J calls and clone size come straight from that table; D and trimming were deduced from the DNA. For this sample the table gives more than 100,000 clones, of which approximately 85% were detected only once. In total, the top ten clones hold around 8.3% of the sample.

This specimen's time point label, per the study, means: about 28 days (+/-7) after the second vaccine dose. This sample's treatment or condition label indicates: meningococcal conjugate vaccine given as trial control. Samples from vaccinated people were obtained from the UK trials COV001 and COV002, which included a single-blind randomized controlled phase 2/3 trial of AZD1222 (ChAdOx1 nCoV-19) in healthy adults. Trial participant PBMC samples were collected at day 0 and day 28 after the second dose for TCRbeta chain sequencing. General conclusions and limits of the study: Because no day 14 peak-response samples were available, the repertoires could be characterized only after the peak T cell response. The whole spike protein was spanned by vaccine-associated CD4 TCRs, and dominant responses were seen in regions 160-218 and 743-854. Participants were mostly white British, with more females than males. The authors suggested clonal diversity may have been underestimated. After two AZD1222 doses, spike-specific TCR breadth and depth were significantly higher than at day 0 and than in MenACWY recipients. The 56-69-year group was small, and its depth increase did not reach significance, likely because of low power. Conclusions about previously exposed vaccinees were limited because only six AZD1222 recipients were SARS-CoV-2 seropositive at baseline. Reportedly, almost half of the unique spike-specific TCRs recognized epitopes lying outside the regions that are mutated in the B.1.351 and B.1.1.7 variants.

A note on this clone: Its target antigen remains unknown. Base qualities are missing; no much larger clone stands one base away.

Material: peripheral blood, obtained 28 days after the second dose of the MenACWY control vaccine. This receptor was obtained from an adult who received the MenACWY meningococcal vaccine as a control.

The CDR3 protein: CASSQRGEQYF. The nucleotide sequence is TGTGCCAGCAGCCAAAGGGGCGAGCAGTACTTC. This sequence uses TRBV11-2 and TRBJ2-7, and the D gene may be TRBD1, 5 bases matching. From its cysteine to its phenylalanine, the CDR3 spans 11 amino acids. The kept DNA is CDR3 alone, 33 bases in frame from the first base. CDR1 and CDR2 are drawn from the germline V gene: SGHAT, FQNNGV. V was cut back by 5 bases and J by 6 bases, leaving a gap of 8 bases between them. Joined to the reference TRBV11-2 and TRBJ2-7 proteins, this CDR3 gives the full variable domain: EAGVAQSPRYKIIEKRQSVAFWCNPISGHATLYWYQQILGQGPKLLIQFQNNGVVDDSQLPKDRFSAERLKGVDSTLKIQPAKLEDSAVYLCASSQRGEQYFGPGTRLTVT.